The sequence of this T cell receptor (beta chain) was determined in a study of T cells in Graves' hyperthyroidism and ophthalmopathy. Study summary: It was at initial diagnosis, before any treatment, that peripheral blood was collected. Study conclusions and caveats: Ophthalmopathy, as predicted by the model, came a median around 7 months after the prediction.

Germline lookup yields CDR1 SGHRS and CDR2 YFSETQ. The CDR3 consists of 14 residues. There were TCR beta CDR3 regions amplified from RNA transcripts. During a first-round RT-PCR of the TCR CDR3, the HTBI primer set was used. TCRdb re-called the multiplex PCR reads through MiXCR, storing one row per CDR3 protein. This table has over 300,000 distinct CDR3 sequences, roughly 15% appearing once. Each person with ophthalmopathy scored at least 3 on the Clinical Activity Score, reached NOSPECS grade 4 or higher, and had been ill under 3 months. Lactation, pregnancy, other autoimmune disease or uncontrolled infection led to exclusion of patients. This clonotype appeared a few times. The target antigen is unknown. The germline gene is not matched at one end of the junction; a read error may be the cause.

Sequencing was carried out using blood. This TCR came from a woman between 40 and 55 years old with Graves' ophthalmopathy. The chain has TRBV5-1 and TRBJ2-7, with 9 bases that match TRBD1. CDR3 DNA: TGCGCCAGCAGCGACCCGGGACAGGGTCTTCAGCCGCACTTC. Amino acids: CASSDPGQGLQPHF.